The sequence of this T cell receptor (beta chain) was determined in a study of CD8+ T cells in alopecia areata. After isolation, RNA underwent reverse transcription to generate cDNA as the sequencing template. The repertoire was sequenced with immunoSEQ multiplex PCR; TCRdb's copy has only in-frame clones and lacks some. Of 120,000 or so clones listed, roughly 50% were seen once; the top ten hold roughly 30%. Findings and limits, study-wide: Many expanded lesional clones persisted in scalp and blood during tofacitinib treatment. Just one nonresponder means the tie between baseline CD8+ expansion and response stays uncertain. Scalp sample sequencing also detects resident alphabeta T cells of normal skin. Clonality exceeded that of normal scalp in lesional scalp, most notably in alopecia totalis/universalis.

V gave up 6 bases and J gave up 7 bases, with 18 bases separating them. Germline V lookup: CDR1 LNHDA, CDR2 SQIVND (reference sequence). This CDR3 region has 14 residues. Stated treatment: oral pan-JAK inhibitor, 5-10 mg twice daily. Remarks on this clone: The antigen is undetermined.

The source was CD8+ T cells sorted from blood, collected at week 4, from a patient treated with tofacitinib. This clonotype was sampled from a human donor with alopecia areata. The rearrangement joins TRBV19 to TRBJ1-1; D not certain. CDR3 sequence (DNA): TGTGCCAGTAGCCGTGGCAGCCTTTGGAATGAAGCTTTCTTT. It encodes CASSRGSLWNEAFF.